Shown below are 17 T cell receptor beta chains from a single sample sequenced in a study of T cells in Graves' hyperthyroidism and ophthalmopathy. Amplified TCR beta CDR3 regions came from RNA transcripts. The TCR CDR3 was amplified in a first-round RT-PCR using the HTBI primer set. In TCRdb, the multiplex PCR reads were re-called with MiXCR into one record per CDR3 protein. The sample has hundreds of thousands of distinct CDR3 sequences, roughly 15% seen once; the top ten hold roughly an eighth. Sequencing input: blood. The receptors were sampled from a man between 18 and 35 years old with Graves' ophthalmopathy.

In its sample, this clonotype was seen many times. The chain uses TRBV27 and TRBJ2-3; 8 bases align to TRBD2. CDR1 is MNHEY, CDR2 SMNVEV, per germline (reference sequence). CDR3 size: 16 residues. With 4 bases clipped from V and 2 bases from J, the junction kept 8 bases outside the gene matches. The CDR3 loop reads CASSSIGGGTTDTQYF. DNA for the CDR3: TGTGCCAGCAGTTCAATTGGCGGGGGGACCACAGATACGCAGTATTTT.

The chain employs TRBV5-1 and TRBJ2-7, with 9 bases fitting TRBD1. Trimming cost V 2 bases and J 4 bases; bases outside gene matches: 7. The CDR3 contains 15 residues. Germline V lookup: CDR1 SGHRS, CDR2 YFSETQ. In DNA, the CDR3 is TGCGCCAGCAGCTTCGGACAGGGGAGGGAATACGAGCAGTACTTC. It yields the protein CASSFGQGREYEQYF.

This clonotype was observed a few times. The J gene is TRBJ2-7, the V gene TRBV5-6, with TRBD1 matching 9 bases. CDR1 is SGHDT and CDR2 is YYEEEE in the germline V gene. V trimming: 3 bases; J trimming: 6 bases; junction bases outside the gene matches: 4. This CDR3 spans 13 amino acids. Here the CDR3 reads CASSYRGPVEQYF. As DNA, the CDR3 is TGTGCCAGCAGCTACAGGGGGCCAGTCGAGCAGTACTTC.

This chain links TRBV11-2 with TRBJ2-5; TRBD2 matches at 8 bases. The V segment lost 1 base and the J segment 3 bases; nucleotides outside the gene matches: 7. CDR1 is SGHAT and CDR2 is FQNNGV in the germline V gene. The CDR3 sequence is 16 residues long. CDR3 bases: TGTGCCAGCAGCTTAGGTGTAGCGGGAAACGAAGAGACCCAGTACTTC. This sequence encodes CASSLGVAGNEETQYF.

This clonotype was picked up many times. The chain is built from TRBV10-3 and TRBJ1-1; the D gene is possibly TRBD1 (6 bases). The V gene's germline CDR1 is ENHRY and CDR2 SYGVKD. This CDR3 is built from 14 residues. V gave up 4 bases and J gave up 3 bases, with 12 bases separating them. CDR3 residues: CAISGGGWDTEAFF. The CDR3, as DNA: TGTGCCATCAGTGGTGGGGGCTGGGACACTGAAGCTTTCTTT.

V gene TRBV20-1 combines with J gene TRBJ2-2, with 9 bases matching TRBD1. The CDR3 is made up of 15 amino acids. Germline CDR1 reads DFQATT; CDR2 reads SNEGSKA (reference sequence). Trimming removed 6 bases from V and 7 bases from J; junction bases left unmatched: 12. The CDR3 spells CSATPNRGLIGELFF. CDR3 in DNA: TGCAGTGCAACCCCTAACAGGGGGCTAATCGGGGAGCTGTTTTTT.

The V call is TRBV19, the J call TRBJ2-1; 9 positions match TRBD2. Germline loops: CDR1 LNHDA, CDR2 SQIVND (reference sequence). CDR3 size: 16 residues. J gave up 5 bases and V 5 bases, and 10 bases lay outside the gene matches. CDR3 in DNA: TGTGCCAGTAGTGGAGCCGGGACTAGCCTCGACAATGAGCAGTTCTTC. Translated, it gives CASSGAGTSLDNEQFF.

A note on this clonotype: A read error may be the cause here, since a much bigger clone is one base away. The CDR3 coding sequence is TGCAGTGCTCTCAGGCTCGGGACAGGGTTGGGGTACGAGCAGTTCTTC. Amino acids: CSALRLGTGLGYEQFF. The chain links TRBV20-1 to TRBJ2-1, with TRBD1 identical over 9 bases. Unmatched junction bases numbered 18, after V lost 5 bases and J lost 10 bases. This CDR3 is built from 16 residues. The germline V gene encodes CDR1 DFQATT and CDR2 SNEGSKA (reference sequence).

This clonotype was seen ten or more times. V gene TRBV3-1 combines with J gene TRBJ2-7, with 10 bases matching TRBD1. Per germline, CDR1 LGHDT and CDR2 YNNKEL (reference sequence). The CDR3 contains 16 residues. V shed 3 bases, J shed 2 bases, and the junction held 7 bases outside the gene matches. The CDR3 DNA reads TGTGCCAGCAGCCAGGTCGGGACAGGGGAACCCTACGAGCAGTACTTC. It specifies CASSQVGTGEPYEQYF.

This clonotype was seen many times. The chain employs TRBV5-1 and TRBJ2-7, with unresolved D. Looked up from germline, CDR1 is SGHRS and CDR2 is YFSETQ. V dropped 0 bases and J dropped 5 bases, with 9 bases sitting between them. The length of the CDR3 is 13 residues. The CDR3 spells CASSLGGINEQYF. CDR3 sequence (DNA): TGCGCCAGCAGCTTGGGCGGTATCAACGAGCAGTACTTC.

V gene TRBV7-2 combines with J gene TRBJ2-4; D is uncertain. Germline CDR1 and CDR2: SGHTA and FQGNSA. The CDR3 extends over 13 amino acids. Trimming removed 6 bases from V and 6 bases from J, with 12 bases in between. The CDR3 DNA reads as TGTGCCAGCAGTTTGCTGGACGGAAACATTCAGTACTTC. It codes for CASSLLDGNIQYF.

This chain connects TRBV15 to TRBJ2-1; 10 bases match TRBD2. This CDR3 contains 16 residues. Per the germline V gene, CDR1 is LNHNV and CDR2 is YYDKDF (reference sequence). The V gene end was trimmed by 1 base and the J gene end by 3 bases; junction bases not matched to a gene: 3. CDR3 region: CATSRAGLADYNEQFF. The CDR3, as DNA: TGTGCCACCAGCAGAGCCGGACTAGCGGACTACAATGAGCAGTTCTTC.

The rearrangement uses TRBV4-1 and TRBJ2-5; maybe TRBD2 (6 bases). The germline gives CDR1 MGHRA, CDR2 YSYEKL. This CDR3 region has 15 residues. The germline V and J ends were trimmed by 5 bases and 5 bases, with 18 bases remaining between them. As DNA, the CDR3 is TGCGCCAGCAGCTGGGCTGGCGGGATGGGGGAGACCCAGTACTTC. Translated: CASSWAGGMGETQYF.

This clonotype was found many times. V is TRBV7-2 and J is TRBJ2-7, with 11 bases aligning to TRBD2. The CDR3 spans 16 residues. Germline V lookup: CDR1 SGHTA, CDR2 FQGNSA. After removal of 1 base from V and 5 bases from J, the junction contained 7 bases not matched to a gene. The CDR3 spells CASSLGIASGRNEQYF. CDR3 nucleotides: TGTGCCAGCAGCTTAGGTATAGCTAGCGGGAGGAACGAGCAGTACTTC.

The chain couples TRBV14 to TRBJ1-3; D is uncertain. CDR1 and CDR2 from the germline V gene are SGHDN and FVKESK. The CDR3 runs to 15 residues. Trimming shortened V by 5 bases and J by 1 base, and 12 bases separated the two germline ends. The CDR3 reads CASSTDSLSGNTIYF. The CDR3 DNA reads as TGTGCCAGCAGCACGGACTCGCTTTCTGGAAACACCATATATTTT. Complete variable domain (other parts from reference TRBV14 and TRBJ1-3): EAGVTQFPSHSVIEKGQTVTLRCDPISGHDNLYWYRRVMGKEIKFLLHFVKESKQDESGMPNNRFLAERTGGTYSTLKVQPAELEDSGVYFCASSTDSLSGNTIYFGEGSWLTVV.

This clonotype was recorded at least ten times. The rearrangement links TRBV12-3 or TRBV12-4 to TRBJ2-5; 9 nucleotides align to TRBD1. J gave up 3 bases and V 6 bases, and 8 bases lay outside the gene matches. The CDR3 consists of 15 residues. CDR3 amino acids: CASSRGTGRKETQYF. CDR3 bases: TGTGCCAGCAGCAGAGGGACAGGGCGTAAAGAGACCCAGTACTTC.

This clonotype showed up many times. This sequence joins TRBV2 and TRBJ1-1; 8 nucleotides align to TRBD1. Germline CDR1 is SNHLY and CDR2 is FYNNEI. Trimming at V came to 5 bases and at J to 4 bases, leaving 6 bases not matched to a gene. The CDR3 consists of 14 residues. The CDR3 DNA is TGTGCCAGCAGTCAGGGGGCAGGGGGCACTGAAGCTTTCTTT. Protein: CASSQGAGGTEAFF.